This section outlines one T cell receptor (beta chain) sequence together with its context. Its matching antigen is unknown. 13 Jbeta primers and 60 Vbeta primers were used for the PCR. TCRdb's table, derived via immunoSEQ multiplex PCR, lists solely in-frame clones and lacks some. The repertoire table contains tens of thousands of clones. This sample stems from a study of cytomegalovirus exposure and HLA in healthy donors. Background on the study: HLA-typed donors contributed 80 million or so unique TCRs, which were held in an early data release.

General study findings and limits: Specificity of a few CMV-associated chains for CMV antigens was verified in vitro. High specificity and sensitivity for cytomegalovirus status were reported for the classifier. Later work found most CMV-associated TCR beta chains apparently HLA-restricted.

The CDR3 consists of 17 residues. The germline CDR1 and CDR2 sequences are SGHTA and FQGNSA. Deletions cut 1 base from V and 5 bases from J, with 17 bases between. The chain links TRBV7-2 to TRBJ1-4; maybe TRBD1 (5 bases). The sample comprised PBMCs. The clonotype originates from a woman aged 55-70 years in good health and CMV-seronegative. CDR3 protein: CASSLGPSGLLNEKLFF. CDR3 in DNA: TGTGCCAGCAGCTTAGGTCCCTCGGGACTGCTGAATGAAAAACTGTTTTTT.